The 2 T cell receptor beta chains presented below share a single source sample, sequenced in a study of spatial heterogeneity in lung cancer. As to time point: sample taken at primary tumor resection. TCRdb independently ran MiXCR on the 5' RACE reads; one entry per CDR3 protein. Seen here are 60,000 or so distinct CDR3 sequences, about 5.9% observed once, and the top ten hold roughly 14%. The sequences come from PBMCs, collected at surgery. The receptors stem from a female donor with early-stage non-small cell lung cancer.

There are many counts of this clonotype. This chain joins TRBV9 and TRBJ1-6; TRBD1 aligns across 8 bases. The CDR3 runs 15 residues. The V segment lost 1 base and the J segment 9 bases; nucleotides outside the gene matches: 6. Looked up from germline, CDR1 is SGDLS and CDR2 is YYNGEE. The CDR3 DNA reads TGTGCCAGCAGCGTAACCGACAGGGGAAGTTCACCCCTCCACTTT. It is translated as CASSVTDRGSSPLHF.

This clonotype was picked up a small number of times. DNA for the CDR3: TGTGCCAGCAAGGAAACAGCCCATCGGTGTGGAGCGGGGTCTAGCACAGATACGCAGTATTTT. Its protein product is CASKETAHRCGAGSSTDTQYF. The chain carries TRBV21-1 and TRBJ2-3; the DNA was not compared with TRBD2, the D call given in the table. TRBV21-1 is listed as a pseudogene. CDR3 length equals 21 residues.